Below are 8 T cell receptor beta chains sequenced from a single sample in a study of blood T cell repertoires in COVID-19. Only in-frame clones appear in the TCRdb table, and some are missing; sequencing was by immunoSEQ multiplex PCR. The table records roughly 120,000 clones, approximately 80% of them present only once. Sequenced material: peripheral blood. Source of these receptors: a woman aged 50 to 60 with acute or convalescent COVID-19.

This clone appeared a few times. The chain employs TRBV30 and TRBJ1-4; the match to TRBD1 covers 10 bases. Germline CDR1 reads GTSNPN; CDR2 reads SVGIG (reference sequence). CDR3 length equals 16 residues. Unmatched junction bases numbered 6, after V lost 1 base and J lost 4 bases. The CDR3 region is CAWSDLDRGHNEKLFF. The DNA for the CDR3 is TGTGCCTGGAGTGACCTCGACAGGGGGCATAATGAAAAACTGTTTTTT.

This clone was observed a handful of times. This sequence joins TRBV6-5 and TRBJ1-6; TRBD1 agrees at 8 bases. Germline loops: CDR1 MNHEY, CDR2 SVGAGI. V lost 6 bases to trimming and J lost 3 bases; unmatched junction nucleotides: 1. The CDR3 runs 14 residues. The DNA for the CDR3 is TGTGCCAGCAGGACAGGGGTCTATAATTCACCCCTCCACTTT. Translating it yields CASRTGVYNSPLHF.

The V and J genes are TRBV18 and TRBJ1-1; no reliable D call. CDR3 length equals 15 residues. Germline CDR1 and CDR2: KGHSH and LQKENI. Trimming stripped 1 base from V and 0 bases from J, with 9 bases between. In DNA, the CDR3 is TGTGCCAGCTCACCACTCTCGCCGGTGAACACTGAAGCTTTCTTT. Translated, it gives CASSPLSPVNTEAFF.

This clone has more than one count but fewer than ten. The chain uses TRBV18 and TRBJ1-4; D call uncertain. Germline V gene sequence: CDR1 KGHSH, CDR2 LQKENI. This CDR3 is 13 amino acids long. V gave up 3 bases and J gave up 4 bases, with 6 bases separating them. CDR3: CASSPDSNEKLFF. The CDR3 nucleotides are TGTGCCAGCTCACCTGATAGTAATGAAAAACTGTTTTTT.

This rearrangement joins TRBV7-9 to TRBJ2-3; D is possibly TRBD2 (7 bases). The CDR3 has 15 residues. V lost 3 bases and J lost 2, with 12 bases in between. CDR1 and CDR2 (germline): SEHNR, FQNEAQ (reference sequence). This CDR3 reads CASSFWGGPTDTQYF. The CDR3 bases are TGTGCCAGCAGCTTTTGGGGGGGGCCCACAGATACGCAGTATTTT. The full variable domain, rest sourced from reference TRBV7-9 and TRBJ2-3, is DTGVSQNPRHKITKRGQNVTFRCDPISEHNRLYWYRQTLGQGPEFLTYFQNEAQLEKSRLLSDRFSAERPKGSFSTLEIQRTEQGDSAMYLCASSFWGGPTDTQYFGPGTRLTVL.

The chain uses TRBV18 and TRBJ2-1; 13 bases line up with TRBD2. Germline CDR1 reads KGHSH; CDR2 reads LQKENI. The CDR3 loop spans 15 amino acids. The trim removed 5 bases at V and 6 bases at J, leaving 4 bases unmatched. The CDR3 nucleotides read TGTGCCAGCTCAGCTACTAGCGGGGGGGCCAATGAGCAGTTCTTC. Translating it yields CASSATSGGANEQFF.

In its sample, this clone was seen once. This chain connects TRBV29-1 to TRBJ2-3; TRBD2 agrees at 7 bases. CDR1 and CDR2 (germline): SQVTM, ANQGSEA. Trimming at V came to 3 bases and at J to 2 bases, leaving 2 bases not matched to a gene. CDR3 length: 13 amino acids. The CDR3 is CSVERGTTDTQYF. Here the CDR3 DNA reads TGCAGCGTTGAGCGGGGGACCACAGATACGCAGTATTTT.

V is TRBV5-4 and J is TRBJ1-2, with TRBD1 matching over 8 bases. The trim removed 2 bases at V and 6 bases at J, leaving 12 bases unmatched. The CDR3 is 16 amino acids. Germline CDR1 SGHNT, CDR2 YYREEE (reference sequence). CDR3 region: CASSLPGQGHIDGYTF. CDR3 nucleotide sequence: TGTGCCAGCAGCTTACCCGGACAGGGACATATAGATGGCTACACCTTC.